This T cell receptor (beta chain) was sequenced for a study of blood T cell repertoires in COVID-19. The protocol was immunoSEQ multiplex PCR, while the TCRdb copy is restricted to in-frame clones and leaves out a portion. The data contain approximately 70,000 clones, 65% to 85% of them seen just once; the ten biggest clones take up roughly 4.8%. The V end lost 6 bases, the J end lost 7 bases, and 19 bases lay between the germline ends. This CDR3 is 15 amino acids long. Germline loops: CDR1 PRHDT, CDR2 FYEKMQ (reference sequence). This chain uses TRBV13 with TRBJ2-1, with a tentative D call TRBD2 (5 bases). Material: peripheral blood. The sequence was collected from a woman in her sixties or seventies with acute or convalescent COVID-19. The CDR3 region has the DNA TGTGCCAGCAGAATGGCGGGTATTCACCTGAATGAGCAGTTCTTC. It yields the protein CASRMAGIHLNEQFF. The variable domain in full, completed from reference TRBV13 and TRBJ2-1, reads AAGVIQSPRHLIKEKRETATLKCYPIPRHDTVYWYQQGPGQDPQFLISFYEKMQSDKGSIPDRFSAQQFSDYHSELNMSSLELGDSALYFCASRMAGIHLNEQFFGPGTRLTVL.